Listed here is a single T cell receptor beta chain. Its target antigen remains unknown. Base quality data are lacking; no much larger clone is found one base away. TCR CDR3 regions were amplified from genomic DNA by multiplex PCR using the deep immunoSEQ assay. Extracted genomic DNA from each cell subset was distributed evenly across all wells of several immunoSEQ 96-well plates, and each plate was treated as a replicate. Each replicate PCR for sorted subsets received approximately 200 ng genomic DNA, equal to about 30,000 T cell genomes. Purified libraries were quantified with a Qubit 3.0 fluorometer, sized on a Bioanalyzer 2100, and re-quantified with the KAPA Library Quantification kit. Every immunoSEQ 96-well plate was sequenced on a separate single-read 150-cycle Illumina NextSeq 550 flow cell. The original methods were these. The immunoSEQ output contained only junctional sequences without quality scores, so filtering could not match that applied to full-length reads. To assign V/J genes and CDR3, sequences were annotated using PyIR, a Python wrapper for IgBLAST v1.9, with IMGT germline references. Reads with weak V/J assignments (E-value above 1e-6), missing CDR3, stop codons, out-of-frame junctions, or ambiguous translated residues were removed. V3J clonotypes were defined as sequences sharing an identical inferred V gene, J gene, and CDR3 amino acid sequence. Percentage overlap between repertoires was computed as shared unique clonotypes divided by the size of the smaller repertoire. Richness of each repertoire was evaluated using RTK rarefaction, the Chao1 estimator, and Recon v2.1 estimates of unobserved clonotypes. For all TCRbeta clonotypes obtained by the gDNA method from a few donors, generation probabilities were computed with OLGA. This is the immuneACCESS table as TCRdb keeps it, with only in-frame sequences that have V and J called. A part of the clones is gone; compared with another copy, unresolved V genes explain less than half, and the rest is unexplained. For V, J and clone size, that table is used; D and trimming come from the DNA. This sample comprises more than 2,000,000 clones, roughly 93% of them detected only once. The leading ten clones occupy roughly 0.36% of the sample.

The data were obtained in a study of shared clonotypes between healthy human individuals (TCRdb year 2020). General notes on the study: The cohort comprised a couple of women and three men aged 18 to 49 years. Libraries were prepared and TCR repertoires were sequenced by different laboratories using diverse techniques, in order to increase sequencing depth and limit assay-specific biases. The study deeply sequenced blood TCR repertoires of five healthy adults to estimate repertoire size and the extent of clonotype sharing between individuals. For each donor, CD4 naive and CD4 memory were each run on three plates, CD8 naive on two plates, and CD8 memory on one plate. Each donor's leukapheresis produced roughly between about 0.85 and 10 billion PBMCs. Beyond this particular receptor, the publication reports: Even with the large sequencing depth, rarefaction of the sorted-subset datasets indicated that sequencing was incomplete. The small number of donors limited the genetic and exposure-history diversity represented. Across a handful of donors, 5% to 6% of naive CD4, around 3.3% of naive CD8, 2% to 2.5% of memory CD4, and under 0.45% of memory CD8 clonotypes were shared. Compared with non-shared clonotypes, the clonotypes found in all four sorted-subset donors had higher generation probabilities. Based on pairwise subsampling, the degree of clonotype sharing among donors was expected to be affected by sequencing depth. Only blood was sampled, and tissue TCR repertoires likely differ from those in blood. Naive subsets generally had larger estimated clonotype richness than memory subsets.

Healthy HIV-negative adults with no recently reported acute infections or vaccinations were included as donors. Every donor was a Caucasian adult living in Nashville, Tennessee, USA. CD4+ T cells were enriched through magnetic negative selection, after which naive cells were positively selected on CD45RA and the remaining negative fraction served as the memory subset. Blood was obtained by leukapheresis, after which PBMCs were separated by Ficoll-Histopaque density gradient centrifugation and cryopreserved in liquid nitrogen vapor phase. Purity and quantity of every magnetically sorted T cell population were checked by analytical flow cytometry. Genomic DNA was isolated from every sorted fraction and measured by UV absorbance on a Nanodrop 2000c. V sheds 3 bases and J sheds 3 bases, leaving 20 bases between their ends. The germline V gene (reference sequence) yields LNHDA for CDR1 and SQIVND for CDR2. Measured from the cysteine to the phenylalanine, the CDR3 is 18 residues long. Only the CDR3 portion is preserved as DNA: 54 bases, with reading frame beginning at the first base.

This receptor was taken from a man aged 18 to 30 in good health. Some clones in this sample may be carry-over from other donors' samples. The rearrangement combines TRBV19 with TRBJ2-2, with the identity of the D gene unclear. Specimen: naive CD4+ T cells from PBMCs. Interpreted using the paper, the cell subset or site label stands for: CD45RA+ positively selected. The CDR3 reads as follows: CASSIRAPRGKDTGELFF. The base sequence is TGTGCCAGTAGTATCCGGGCACCTCGAGGCAAGGACACCGGGGAGCTGTTTTTT.